This T cell receptor (beta chain) was identified in a study of blood T cell repertoires in COVID-19. Notes on this clone: In the same sample, other DNA sequences code for this CDR3.

In the authors' workflow: Scientists estimated how many nucleated cells there were by amplifying reference gene primers. The data were produced by immunoSEQ multiplex PCR, yet TCRdb's version contains in-frame clones alone and is incomplete. The DNA gave D and trimming, while V, J and clone size come from that table. The sample gives around 240,000 clones, around 89% of which show up once; around 0.85% is in the top ten. Germline-derived CDR1 and CDR2 are SEHNR and FQNEAQ (reference sequence). V was clipped by 2 bases and J by 2 bases, with 8 bases between them. There are 14 residues in the CDR3. The receptor comes from a man aged 50-59 years who had been exposed to COVID-19. V gene TRBV7-9 combines with J gene TRBJ2-3; D uncertain. Source material: PBMCs or T cells enriched from blood (not recorded which). The CDR3 protein is CASSLYGSTDTQYF. As DNA, the CDR3 is TGTGCCAGCAGCTTATACGGGTCCACAGATACGCAGTATTTT.